This entry lists 2 T cell receptor beta chains sequenced from one sample in a study of Graves' ophthalmopathy and Graves' hyperthyroidism. RNA transcripts were the source from which TCR beta CDR3 regions were amplified. The first-round RT-PCR employed HTBI primers together with the Qiagen OneStep RT-PCR kit. A multiplex PCR was then performed as the second round. TCRdb re-derived calls from the multiplex PCR reads in MiXCR, one entry per CDR3 protein. The sample carries over a million distinct CDR3 sequences, about 38% recorded once. The sample comprised peripheral blood or thyroid tissue (not recorded which). The receptor set was obtained from an adult man with Graves' hyperthyroidism.

The table lists this clonotype with a few counts. This chain links TRBV7-2 with TRBJ1-6; D may be TRBD1 (5 bases). The CDR3 length is 14 residues. Germline CDR1 and CDR2: SGHTA and FQGNSA. V was shortened by 5 bases and J by 10 bases, with 15 bases between the two germline ends. This CDR3 reads CASSRDFSDSPLHF. CDR3 bases: TGTGCCAGCAGCAGGGACTTTTCGGACTCACCCCTCCACTTT.

The rearrangement uses TRBV7-9 and TRBJ1-6, with TRBD1 identical over 11 bases. The V and J ends lost 5 bases and 10 bases, in that order; junction bases with no gene match: 10. The CDR3 runs 16 residues. Germline CDR1 SEHNR, CDR2 FQNEAQ (reference sequence). CDR3 residues: CASSAGTDRGRSPLHF. CDR3 bases: TGTGCCAGCAGCGCCGGGACGGACAGGGGGCGATCACCCCTCCACTTT.